This TCR beta chain comes out of a study of cytomegalovirus exposure and HLA in healthy donors. Study observations and caveats: In all likelihood, a cluster of highly shared sequence variants was a sequencing artifact.

This clone has only a few counts. Its antigen is currently unknown. The PCR made use of 60 Vbeta and 13 Jbeta primers. In the study's own analysis: The authors later counted roughly 76 million unique TCR beta chains, roughly 10 million of them shared. Some clones are missing from TCRdb's copy, which holds only in-frame ones; the method was immunoSEQ multiplex PCR. That table is the source of V, J and clone size, and D and trimming were worked out from the DNA. Of more than 85,000 clones listed, 77% are singletons. Trimming took 1 base from V and 6 from J; bases not matched to a gene: 8. Germline V gene lookup returns CDR1 SGHTA and CDR2 FQGNSA. This CDR3 has 16 amino acids.

The chain joins TRBV7-2 to TRBJ2-1; TRBD2 matches at 8 bases. The material sequenced was PBMCs. The sequence was obtained from a male donor in good health and CMV-seropositive. CDR3 residues: CASSLVASGSGNEQFF. The CDR3 region has the DNA TGTGCCAGCAGCTTAGTGGCAAGCGGGAGTGGCAATGAGCAGTTCTTC. Together with reference TRBV7-2 and TRBJ2-1, the CDR3 gives the full variable domain: GAGVSQSPSNKVTEKGKDVELRCDPISGHTALYWYRQSLGQGLEFLIYFQGNSAPDKSGLPSDRFSAERTGGSVSTLTIQRTQQEDSAVYLCASSLVASGSGNEQFFGPGTRLTVL.